This paragraph covers one T cell receptor beta chain sequence. Its target is not known. At one end, the junction sequence differs from germline, possibly due to a read error. Primers included in the PCR were 60 Vbeta and 13 Jbeta primers. Assay: immunoSEQ multiplex PCR; the TCRdb copy retains only in-frame clones and omits some. The sample shows about 110,000 clones, 70% of them seen only once. Looked up from germline, CDR1 is MGHRA and CDR2 is YSYEKL. The CDR3 has 15 residues. These data belong to a study of cytomegalovirus exposure and HLA in healthy donors. Findings and limits, study-wide: Reported findings show TCR beta sequences accurately forecast HLA-A and HLA-B alleles in most subjects. V- and J-gene trimming of TCR beta was linked (in a later analysis) to a missense DCLRE1C variant. Later analysis revealed greater clonal expansion in HLA-associated TCR beta chains than in equally common others. Most TCR beta V segments were productive about 90% or about 30% of the time in an earlier analysis.

Sequenced material: PBMCs. The J gene is TRBJ2-3, the V gene TRBV4-1; D might be TRBD2 (7 bases). The origin of this receptor is a young man in good health and CMV-seropositive. The chain's CDR3 is CASGQEGGGGDTQYF. The CDR3 DNA reads as TGCGCCAGCGGCCAAGAGGGAGGGGGGGGAGATACGCAGTATTTT.